This T cell receptor beta chain was captured in a study of T cell changes during pregnancy in multiple sclerosis. Here immunoSEQ multiplex PCR was the method, and the copy in TCRdb shows in-frame clones only, minus some. The sample lists more than 95,000 clones, over 85% occurring once. The sequences come from peripheral blood, collected after pregnancy. The origin of this receptor is a female donor with multiple sclerosis, enrolled in a pregnancy study.

CDR3 sequence (DNA): TGTGCCAGCAGCATGAGGACTAGCGGGAGAGTCTACGAGCAGTACTTC. It codes for CASSMRTSGRVYEQYF. The chain is built from TRBV5-4 and TRBJ2-7; 13 bases agree with TRBD2. The trim removed 4 bases at V and 3 bases at J, leaving 7 bases unmatched. The CDR3 has 16 amino acids. Germline V CDR1 and CDR2: SGHNT, YYREEE (reference sequence).